Detailed here is one TCR beta chain. The record originates from a study of control samples from healthy donors and cancer patients. Profiling relied on immunoSEQ multiplex PCR, and the TCRdb table lists in-frame clones only, not all of them. The sample contains some 28,000 clones, around 80% of which appear only once. This TCR was sampled from a man aged 60 to 75 with head and neck cancer. The specimen sequenced was PBMCs.

For the CDR3, the DNA is TGTGCCAGCACTCAGGGGGGGTCCTACGAGCAGTACTTC. Protein sequence: CASTQGGSYEQYF. The chain carries TRBV2 and TRBJ2-7; D is perhaps TRBD1 or TRBD2 (7 bases each). This CDR3 is built from 13 residues. V lost 7 bases, J lost 1 base, and 11 bases lay in between. Germline V gene sequence: CDR1 SNHLY, CDR2 FYNNEI.